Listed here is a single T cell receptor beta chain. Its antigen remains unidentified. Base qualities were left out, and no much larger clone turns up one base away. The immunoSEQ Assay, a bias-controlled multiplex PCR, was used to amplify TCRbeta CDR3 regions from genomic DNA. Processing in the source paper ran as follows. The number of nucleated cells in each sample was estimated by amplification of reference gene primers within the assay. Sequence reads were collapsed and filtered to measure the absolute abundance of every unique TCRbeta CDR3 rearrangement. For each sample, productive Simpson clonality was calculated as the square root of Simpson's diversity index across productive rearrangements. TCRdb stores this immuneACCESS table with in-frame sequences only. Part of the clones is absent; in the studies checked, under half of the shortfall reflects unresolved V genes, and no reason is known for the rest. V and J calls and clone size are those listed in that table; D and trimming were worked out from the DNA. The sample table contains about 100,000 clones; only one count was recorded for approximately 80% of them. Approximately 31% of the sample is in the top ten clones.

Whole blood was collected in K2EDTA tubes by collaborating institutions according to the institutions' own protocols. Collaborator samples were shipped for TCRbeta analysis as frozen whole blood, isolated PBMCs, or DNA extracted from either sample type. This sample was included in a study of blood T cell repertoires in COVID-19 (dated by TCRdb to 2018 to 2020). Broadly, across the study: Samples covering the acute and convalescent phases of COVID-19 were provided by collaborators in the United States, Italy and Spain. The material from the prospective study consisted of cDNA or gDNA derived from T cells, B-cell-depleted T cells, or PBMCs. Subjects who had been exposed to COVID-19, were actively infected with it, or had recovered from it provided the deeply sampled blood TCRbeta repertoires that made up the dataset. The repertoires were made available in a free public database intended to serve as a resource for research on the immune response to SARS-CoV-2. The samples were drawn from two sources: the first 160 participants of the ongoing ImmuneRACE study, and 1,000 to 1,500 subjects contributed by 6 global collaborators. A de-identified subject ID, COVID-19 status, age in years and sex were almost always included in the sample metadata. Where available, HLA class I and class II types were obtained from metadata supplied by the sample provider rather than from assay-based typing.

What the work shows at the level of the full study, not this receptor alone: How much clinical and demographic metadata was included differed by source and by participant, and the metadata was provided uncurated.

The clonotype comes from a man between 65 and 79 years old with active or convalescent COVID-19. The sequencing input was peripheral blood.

The DNA reads as follows: TGTGCCAGCAGCCGCGACAGGTACAATGAGCAGTTCTTC. It encodes CASSRDRYNEQFF. The chain couples TRBV7-3 to TRBJ2-1; a tentative D match to TRBD1 spans 6 bases. The germline ends are 9 bases apart after V is trimmed by 5 bases and J by 4 bases. Measured from the cysteine to the phenylalanine, the CDR3 is 13 residues long. Just the 39-base CDR3 DNA is kept, in frame starting at base 1. CDR1 SGHTA and CDR2 FQGTGA are derived from the germline V gene.